This entry lists 19 T cell receptor beta chains sequenced from one sample in a study of T-cell reconstitution after alpha-beta-depleted transplantation in children (dated by TCRdb to about 2016). Per the publication, the treatment or condition label means: allogeneic hematopoietic cell transplantation with graft depleted of TCRalphabeta T cells and CD19 B cells. Library preparation employed PCR. TCRdb shows the sequencer as Illumina HiSeq 2500. To normalize quantification of the TCRbeta repertoire, the TCR libraries were built with molecular barcoding that relied on unique molecular identifiers. In-frame beta chains were kept once TCRdb had trimmed the public reads at Q25 with fastp and called clones with MiXCR. Each entry merges the rows of one CDR3 protein and shows their most common DNA and genes. The sample table records 200,000 to 300,000 distinct CDR3 sequences; about 26% of these occur just once. The ten largest clones represent more than 2% of the sample.

The sample in question was PBMCs, obtained before TCRalphabeta/CD19-depleted stem cell transplant. The source is a girl aged 2 to 10 with Fanconi anemia, due to receive a stem cell transplant.

This clonotype was seen ten or more times. The rearrangement links TRBV7-2 to TRBJ2-3, with TRBD2 identical over 9 bases. The CDR3 length is 16 residues. Looked up from germline, CDR1 is SGHTA and CDR2 is FQGNSA. The V gene end was trimmed by 5 bases and the J gene end by 0 bases; junction bases not matched to a gene: 6. Here the CDR3 reads CASSKAGTSSTDTQYF. CDR3 bases: TGTGCCAGCAGCAAAGCCGGGACTAGCAGCACAGATACGCAGTATTTT.

This clonotype was recorded many times. The chain couples TRBV12-3 or TRBV12-4 to TRBJ2-2; D ambiguous. V was pared by 10 bases and J by 5 bases, with 17 bases between. The CDR3 has 14 amino acids. This CDR3 reads CAIITLGRTGELFF. CDR3 nucleotides: TGTGCCATCATTACATTGGGCCGAACCGGGGAGCTGTTTTTT.

The chain carries TRBV20-1 and TRBJ1-1, with D possibly matching TRBD1 (5 bases). Germline V gives CDR1 DFQATT, CDR2 SNEGSKA (reference sequence). This CDR3 has 12 amino acids. Trimming took 3 bases from V and 13 from J, leaving 18 bases between them. CDR3 sequence reads: CSASRAAWGVFF. The CDR3 DNA is TGCAGTGCTAGTCGGGCGGCGTGGGGGGTTTTCTTT.

This clonotype was seen at least ten times. Here the CDR3 reads CASSLSPGDLSYNEQFF. DNA of the CDR3: TGTGCCAGCAGCTTAAGTCCGGGGGACCTCTCCTACAATGAGCAGTTCTTC. The chain couples TRBV7-3 to TRBJ2-1; possible D gene TRBD2, 6 bases. The CDR3 consists of 17 residues. Trimming pared 1 base from V and 0 bases from J, leaving 13 bases between. Germline CDR1 and CDR2: SGHTA and FQGTGA.

In its sample, this clonotype was seen many times. V gene TRBV20-1 combines with J gene TRBJ2-2; 15 bases align to TRBD2. This CDR3 has 18 residues. The germline CDR1 and CDR2 sequences are DFQATT and SNEGSKA (reference sequence). The trim removed 2 bases at V and 4 bases at J, leaving 8 bases unmatched. The CDR3 loop is CSARPWTSGRAITGELFF. The CDR3 nucleotides are TGCAGTGCTAGACCCTGGACTAGCGGGAGGGCCATCACCGGGGAGCTGTTTTTT.

This clonotype has just a few counts. The chain is built from TRBV7-3 and TRBJ2-5, with a weak D call TRBD2 (5 bases). Germline V gives CDR1 SGHTA, CDR2 FQGTGA. V was trimmed by 5 bases and J by 2 bases, leaving 15 bases between them. The CDR3 length is 15 residues. DNA for the CDR3: TGTGCCAGCAGCGCAAATGGACTGGCTCAAGAGACCCAGTACTTC. It encodes CASSANGLAQETQYF.

The table lists this clonotype with many counts. The chain employs TRBV29-1 and TRBJ1-2, with D tentatively TRBD1 (6 bases). The CDR3 runs to 12 residues. V was shortened by 7 bases and J by 4 bases, with 13 bases between the two germline ends. Germline V gene sequence: CDR1 SQVTM, CDR2 ANQGSEA. CDR3 in amino acids: CSARQDVYGYTF. The CDR3 DNA reads as TGCAGCGCCCGACAGGACGTCTATGGCTACACCTTC.

The table lists this clonotype with a few counts. J is TRBJ2-1 and V is TRBV20-1, with 11 bases that match TRBD2. Germline V gene sequence: CDR1 DFQATT, CDR2 SNEGSKA (reference sequence). After removal of 1 base from V and 4 bases from J, the junction contained 12 bases not matched to a gene. The CDR3 covers 18 residues. The CDR3: CSARGKGTGTSGYNEQFF. CDR3 DNA: TGCAGTGCTAGAGGAAAAGGCACCGGGACTAGCGGATACAATGAGCAGTTCTTC.

This clonotype was counted many times. The chain links TRBV12-3 or TRBV12-4 to TRBJ1-2; 9 nucleotides line up with TRBD1. The length of the CDR3 is 14 residues. J was trimmed by 5 bases and V by 5 bases; bases with no gene match: 6. The CDR3 DNA is TGTGCCAGCAGTACGACAGGGGGAATGTATGGCTACACCTTC. Protein product: CASSTTGGMYGYTF.

This clonotype was observed many times. The rearrangement joins TRBV7-2 to TRBJ1-1; 7 positions match TRBD1. CDR1 is SGHTA and CDR2 is FQGNSA in the germline V gene. CDR3 size: 14 residues. V shed 2 bases and J 4 bases; nucleotides not matched to a gene: 4. The CDR3 spells CASSLMGQSTEAFF. CDR3 DNA sequence: TGTGCCAGCAGCTTAATGGGACAGAGCACTGAAGCTTTCTTT.

CDR3: CASSRRDREHNEQFF. As DNA, the CDR3 is TGTGCCAGCAGCCGCCGGGACAGGGAACACAATGAGCAGTTCTTC. V gene TRBV11-2 combines with J gene TRBJ2-1, with 9 bases aligning to TRBD1. The CDR3 runs 15 residues. Looked up from germline, CDR1 is SGHAT and CDR2 is FQNNGV. V lost 5 bases, J lost 5 bases, and 7 bases stayed unmatched.

V and J are TRBV27 and TRBJ2-2; 8 bases line up with TRBD1. The germline CDR1 and CDR2 sequences are MNHEY and SMNVEV (reference sequence). V was pared by 3 bases and J by 1 base, with 4 bases of the junction left unmatched. The CDR3 consists of 16 residues. The CDR3 DNA reads TGTGCCAGCAGTTTTTCGACAGGGGAGAACACCGGGGAGCTGTTTTTT. Protein sequence: CASSFSTGENTGELFF.

This clonotype was observed many times. The chain recombines TRBV7-3 with TRBJ1-1; TRBD1 might be the D (5 bases). Germline CDR1 and CDR2: SGHTA and FQGTGA. Trimming stripped 0 bases from V and 4 bases from J, with 15 bases between. This CDR3 is 16 amino acids long. Here the CDR3 DNA reads TGTGCCAGCAGCTTAACCCGGACATCCTTGAGCACTGAAGCTTTCTTT. As protein: CASSLTRTSLSTEAFF.

This clonotype was detected many times. This chain links TRBV24-1 with TRBJ2-7; 10 nucleotides line up with TRBD1. CDR1 and CDR2 from the germline V gene are KGHDR and SFDVKD. Trimming at V came to 3 bases and at J to 3 bases, leaving 4 bases not matched to a gene. This CDR3 is 15 amino acids long. The CDR3 reads CATSDPGTGDYEQYF. The CDR3 DNA reads TGTGCCACCAGTGATCCTGGGACAGGGGACTACGAGCAGTACTTC.

This chain links TRBV5-1 with TRBJ2-3, with 9 bases matching TRBD2. This CDR3 region has 15 residues. With V trimmed by 0 bases and J by 3 bases, 2 bases remained unmatched. Germline lookup yields CDR1 SGHRS and CDR2 YFSETQ. The CDR3 nucleotides are TGCGCCAGCAGCTTGGGACTAGCGGAGACAGATACGCAGTATTTT. Translated, it gives CASSLGLAETDTQYF.

The rearrangement joins TRBV6-2 or TRBV6-3 to TRBJ2-2, with D perhaps TRBD1 (5 bases). V lost 0 bases, J lost 7 bases, and 15 bases lay in between. The germline CDR1 and CDR2 sequences are MNHEY and SVGEGT. The CDR3 sequence is 16 residues long. This CDR3 reads CASSYSAGSIDGELFF. The DNA of the CDR3 is TGTGCCAGCAGTTACTCGGCAGGGTCAATTGACGGGGAGCTGTTTTTT.

This chain joins TRBV18 and TRBJ2-3; 10 bases match TRBD1. The CDR3 runs 15 residues. Germline values: CDR1 KGHSH, CDR2 LQKENI. J was trimmed by 6 bases and V by 0 bases; bases with no gene match: 3. In nucleotides, the CDR3 is TGTGCCAGCTCACCACCGGGACAGGGGACCGATACGCAGTATTTT. It codes for CASSPPGQGTDTQYF. Looking up the rest from reference TRBV18 and TRBJ2-3 gives the full variable domain: NAGVMQNPRHLVRRRGQEARLRCSPMKGHSHVYWYRQLPEEGLKFMVYLQKENIIDESGMPKERFSAEFPKEGPSILRIQQVVRGDSAAYFCASSPPGQGTDTQYFGPGTRLTVL.

To note about this clonotype: A junction boundary mismatches the germline segment, possibly from a read error. The chain has TRBV20-1 and TRBJ1-5; tentatively, D is TRBD1 (5 bases). Germline lookup yields CDR1 DFQATT and CDR2 SNEGSKA (reference sequence). The CDR3 has 11 residues. The CDR3 spells CSASQGLSLNF. The CDR3 region has the DNA TGCAGTGCTAGCCAGGGTCTAAGCTTAAATTTT.

The table lists this clonotype with many counts. V gene TRBV20-1 combines with J gene TRBJ2-1, with 10 bases that match TRBD2. The length of the CDR3 is 12 residues. Germline lookup yields CDR1 DFQATT and CDR2 SNEGSKA (reference sequence). J gave up 12 bases and V 3 bases, and 5 bases lay outside the gene matches. The CDR3 DNA reads as TGCAGTGCTAGTAGAACTAGCGGGACGCAGTTCTTC. This encodes CSASRTSGTQFF.